These 5 T cell receptor beta chains were all obtained from the same sample, sequenced in a study of radiation and T cells in renal cell carcinoma. The time point was: blood 4 weeks post-SBRT, at nephrectomy. Treatment defined: 15 Gy SBRT to primary tumor, nephrectomy 4 weeks later. Generated by immunoSEQ multiplex PCR, the TCRdb table keeps only in-frame clones and is missing some. The table has approximately 90,000 clones, about 85% seen once. The sample consisted of blood, taken from a patient whose treatment included radiotherapy and nephrectomy. These receptors all stem from a man between 50 and 59 years old with renal cell carcinoma.

This chain uses TRBV5-5 with TRBJ1-4; D gene uncertain. The length of the CDR3 is 15 residues. V was clipped by 0 bases and J by 8 bases, with 14 bases between them. Germline V gene lookup returns CDR1 SGHKS and CDR2 YYEKEE (reference sequence). The CDR3 DNA follows: TGTGCCAGCAGCTTGGGGACCGGGCCTCCCGAAAAACTGTTTTTT. The encoded protein is CASSLGTGPPEKLFF.

The V call is TRBV4-1, the J call TRBJ2-4; 11 bases align to TRBD2. This CDR3 region has 19 residues. V shed 3 bases, J shed 0 bases, and the junction held 10 bases outside the gene matches. Germline V gene data show CDR1 as MGHRA and CDR2 as YSYEKL. The CDR3 DNA reads as TGCGCCAGCAGCCAGGGACTAGCGGCCTTTCAGGTAGCCAAAAACATTCAGTACTTC. Residues: CASSQGLAAFQVAKNIQYF.

The rearrangement links TRBV5-1 to TRBJ2-7; D is uncertain. This CDR3 is built from 13 residues. V was clipped by 3 bases and J by 2 bases, with 9 bases between them. Looked up from germline, CDR1 is SGHRS and CDR2 is YFSETQ. CDR3 protein: CASSSPATYEQYF. The DNA of the CDR3 is TGCGCCAGCAGCTCCCCGGCTACCTACGAGCAGTACTTC. The variable domain in full, with the rest retrieved from reference TRBV5-1 and TRBJ2-7, is KAGVTQTPRYLIKTRGQQVTLSCSPISGHRSVSWYQQTPGQGLQFLFEYFSETQRNKGNFPGRFSGRQFSNSRSEMNVSTLELGDSALYLCASSSPATYEQYFGPGTRLTVT.

V is TRBV29-1 and J is TRBJ2-1; TRBD1 aligns across 7 bases. The CDR3 consists of 16 residues. Unmatched junction bases numbered 20, after V lost 3 bases and J lost 12 bases. CDR1 is SQVTM, CDR2 ANQGSEA, per germline. CDR3 protein: CSVDDTDRDAAKGQFF. CDR3 coding DNA: TGCAGCGTTGATGATACCGACAGGGACGCGGCCAAGGGGCAGTTCTTC.

V usage is TRBV7-2 and J usage is TRBJ2-1; D ambiguous. V gave up 5 bases and J gave up 6 bases, with 14 bases separating them. The CDR3 is made up of 14 amino acids. Germline V gene lookup returns CDR1 SGHTA and CDR2 FQGNSA. Here the CDR3 DNA reads TGTGCCAGCAGCCCCGCAGGTGGTGGCAATGAGCAGTTCTTC. This encodes CASSPAGGGNEQFF. The full variable domain, rest sourced from reference TRBV7-2 and TRBJ2-1, is GAGVSQSPSNKVTEKGKDVELRCDPISGHTALYWYRQSLGQGLEFLIYFQGNSAPDKSGLPSDRFSAERTGGSVSTLTIQRTQQEDSAVYLCASSPAGGGNEQFFGPGTRLTVL.